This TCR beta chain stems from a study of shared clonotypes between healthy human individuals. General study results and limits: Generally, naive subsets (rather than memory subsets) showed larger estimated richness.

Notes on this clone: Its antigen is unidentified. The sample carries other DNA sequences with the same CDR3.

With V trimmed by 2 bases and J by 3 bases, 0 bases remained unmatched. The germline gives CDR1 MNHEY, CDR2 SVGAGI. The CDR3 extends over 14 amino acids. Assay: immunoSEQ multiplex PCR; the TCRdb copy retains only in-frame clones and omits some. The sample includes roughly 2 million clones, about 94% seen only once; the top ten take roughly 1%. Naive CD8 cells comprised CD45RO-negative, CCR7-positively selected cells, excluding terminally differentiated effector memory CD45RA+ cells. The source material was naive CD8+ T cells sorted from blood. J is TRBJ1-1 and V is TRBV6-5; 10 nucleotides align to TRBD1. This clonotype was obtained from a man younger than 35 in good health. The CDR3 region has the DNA TGTGCCAGCAGTTACGGACAGGGGGACACTGAAGCTTTCTTT. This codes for CASSYGQGDTEAFF.